This T cell receptor beta chain was documented in a study of CD8 T cells in Susac syndrome. The CDR3 sequence is 15 residues long. CDR1 is MDHEN and CDR2 is SYDVKM in the germline V gene. V was cut by 2 bases and J by 5 bases, with 15 bases left in between. TEMRA cells were FACS-enriched, while CD8+ and CD4+ T cells were negatively isolated. RNA in amounts of roughly 0.5 to 1 ug was reverse transcribed with random hexamers. Amplification of TCR beta CDR3 across 54 Vbeta and 13 Jbeta was performed with immunoSEQ multiplex PCR. TCRdb re-called the immunoSEQ multiplex PCR reads with MiXCR, one entry per CDR3 protein. The sample holds about 400,000 distinct CDR3 sequences; approximately 85% are singletons and the top ten take 0.09% to 0.15%.

This TCR was sampled from a human donor with multiple sclerosis. The chain combines TRBV28 with TRBJ2-5, with D possibly being TRBD1 (5 bases). Input material: CD8+ T cells from PBMCs. Here the CDR3 DNA reads TGTGCCAGCAGTTTAATCCAGGGATTAAGGGAGACCCAGTACTTC. Its translation is CASSLIQGLRETQYF.